Below are 32 T cell receptor beta chains sequenced from a single sample in a study of cytomegalovirus exposure and HLA in healthy donors. PCR employed 60 Vbeta and 13 Jbeta primers. Only in-frame clones appear in the TCRdb table, and some are missing; sequencing was by immunoSEQ multiplex PCR. The table lists under 100,000 clones, more than 65% of them singletons. The material sequenced was PBMCs. The receptors shown here come from a human donor in good health.

This sequence joins TRBV7-9 and TRBJ2-5; TRBD2 aligns across 15 bases. The tail of the sequence fits TRBJ2-7 better, so the J call may be wrong. The CDR3 is 18 residues long. CDR1 SEHNR and CDR2 FQNEAQ come from the germline V gene (reference sequence). In nucleotides, the CDR3 is TGTGCCAGCAGCTTAGGGACTAGCGGGGGGGCCTTCTCCTACGAGCAGTACTTC. The encoded protein is CASSLGTSGGAFSYEQYF.

This clone was detected once. The chain carries TRBV9 and TRBJ1-2; TRBD1 might be the D (5 bases). The CDR3 sequence is 15 residues long. From germline, CDR1 is SGDLS and CDR2 YYNGEE. Trimming took off 0 bases at V and 1 base at J, with 10 bases between the two ends. The CDR3 sequence: CASSVGQGGNYGYTF. CDR3 bases: TGTGCCAGCAGCGTAGGCCAGGGTGGTAACTATGGCTACACCTTC.

The CDR3 sequence is CASSQAGRRGRNGNTIYF. CDR3 nucleotide sequence: TGTGCCAGCAGCCAGGCGGGCAGGAGGGGACGAAATGGAAACACCATATATTTT. The V gene is TRBV5-4, the J gene TRBJ1-3; possibly TRBD1 for D (5 bases). From germline, CDR1 is SGHNT and CDR2 YYREEE (reference sequence). The V and J ends lost 4 bases and 3 bases respectively, with 23 bases between them. This CDR3 has 18 amino acids. Full variable domain (remainder filled in from reference TRBV5-4 and TRBJ1-3): ETGVTQSPTHLIKTRGQQVTLRCSSQSGHNTVSWYQQALGQGPQFIFQYYREEENGRGNFPPRFSGLQFPNYSSELNVNALELDDSALYLCASSQAGRRGRNGNTIYFGEGSWLTVV.

This sequence joins TRBV5-5 and TRBJ1-1; no definite D call. V lost 0 bases to trimming and J lost 0 bases, with 6 bases between them. Germline values: CDR1 SGHKS, CDR2 YYEKEE (reference sequence). The CDR3 runs 14 residues. In DNA, the CDR3 is TGTGCCAGCAGCTTGGCCACTTTGAACACTGAAGCTTTCTTT. Translating gives CASSLATLNTEAFF.

This clone was observed a handful of times. The chain is built from TRBV27 and TRBJ1-1; TRBD1 agrees at 10 bases. CDR3 size: 15 residues. V shed 5 bases, J shed 6 bases, and the junction held 9 bases outside the gene matches. The germline V gene encodes CDR1 MNHEY and CDR2 SMNVEV (reference sequence). CDR3 DNA: TGTGCCAGCAGTCTTAAGGGACAGGGGTTCGCTGAAGCTTTCTTT. Encoded protein: CASSLKGQGFAEAFF.

This rearrangement joins TRBV19 to TRBJ1-5, with D possibly being TRBD1 (6 bases). Germline loops: CDR1 LNHDA, CDR2 SQIVND (reference sequence). This CDR3 spans 13 amino acids. Trimming took off 6 bases at V and 6 bases at J, with 12 bases between the two ends. The CDR3 region is CASSTGKGQPQHF. In DNA, the CDR3 is TGTGCCAGTAGCACAGGGAAGGGTCAGCCCCAGCATTTT.

This clone was observed a few times. The gene calls are TRBV7-9 and TRBJ1-2, with a weak D call TRBD1 (6 bases). From germline, CDR1 is SEHNR and CDR2 FQNEAQ (reference sequence). The ends were cut back, 5 bases at V and 5 bases at J, with 15 bases in the middle. This CDR3 comprises 14 residues. The CDR3 nucleotides are TGTGCCAGCAGCAACGCCGGGACATTATATGGCTACACCTTC. Its translation is CASSNAGTLYGYTF.

This chain links TRBV7-9 with TRBJ2-2, with TRBD2 matching over 9 bases. The V segment lost 6 bases and the J segment 7 bases; nucleotides outside the gene matches: 6. Germline V gene lookup returns CDR1 SEHNR and CDR2 FQNEAQ (reference sequence). This CDR3 is built from 14 residues. The DNA of the CDR3 is TGTGCCAGCAGGGCGGGAGGGCCGGTCGGGGAGCTGTTTTTT. It yields the protein CASRAGGPVGELFF.

The chain couples TRBV5-1 to TRBJ1-6; a possible D gene is TRBD1 (6 bases). Germline-derived CDR1 and CDR2 are SGHRS and YFSETQ. The CDR3 runs 16 residues. V lost 0 bases to trimming and J lost 5 bases, with 12 bases between them. The CDR3 loop is CASSLGGHPDNSPLHF. The DNA for the CDR3 is TGCGCCAGCAGCTTGGGGGGACACCCCGATAATTCACCCCTCCACTTT.

The chain combines TRBV7-2 with TRBJ2-7, with 7 bases fitting TRBD1. The CDR3 runs to 15 residues. Germline V gene data show CDR1 as SGHTA and CDR2 as FQGNSA. Germline trimming cut 5 bases from V and 0 bases from J; bases unmatched to any gene: 7. In nucleotides, the CDR3 is TGTGCCAGCAGCCTGACAGGGCCGGCCTCCTACGAGCAGTACTTC. It is translated as CASSLTGPASYEQYF.

The V call is TRBV12-5, the J call TRBJ2-1; TRBD2 agrees at 7 bases. Germline V CDR1 and CDR2: LGHNT, FRNRAP. The CDR3 runs to 15 residues. The junction had 8 bases not matched to a gene; V was cut back by 5 bases and J by 4 bases. This CDR3 reads CASGPQAGSYNEQFF. In DNA, the CDR3 is TGTGCTAGTGGTCCCCAAGCGGGGTCATACAATGAGCAGTTCTTC.

CDR3: CASSLITGQNTEAFF. CDR3 DNA sequence: TGTGCCAGCAGCTTAATTACAGGACAGAACACTGAAGCTTTCTTT. The V gene is TRBV7-8, the J gene TRBJ1-1; D possibly corresponds to TRBD1 (5 bases). This CDR3 has 15 amino acids. Germline CDR1 SGHVS, CDR2 FQNEAQ. With 2 bases removed from V and 1 base from J, the gap between germline ends came to 11 bases.

The J gene is TRBJ1-2, the V gene TRBV4-1; D remains unclear. The ends were cut back, 1 base at V and 8 bases at J, with 17 bases in the middle. This CDR3 contains 15 residues. The germline V gene encodes CDR1 MGHRA and CDR2 YSYEKL. In DNA, the CDR3 is TGCGCCAGCAGCCAAGTATTCCGGCAAGGAGGGGGCTACACCTTC. Encoded protein: CASSQVFRQGGGYTF.

This clone was seen only once. This chain connects TRBV19 to TRBJ2-1, with D perhaps TRBD2 (6 bases). The CDR3 consists of 15 residues. V lost 0 bases and J 4 bases, leaving 10 bases between the germline ends. Germline V gene data show CDR1 as LNHDA and CDR2 as SQIVND (reference sequence). DNA of the CDR3: TGTGCCAGTAGTATAGATAGCGGAGGTTACAATGAGCAGTTCTTC. Its translation is CASSIDSGGYNEQFF.

A note on this clone: As the CDR3 is not closed by the conserved phenylalanine or tryptophan, this likely results from a read error. V and J are TRBV4-2 and TRBJ1-1, with D uncertain. Germline CDR1 is LGHNA and CDR2 is YNFKEQ. The CDR3 is 16 residues long. V gave up 4 bases and J gave up 5 bases, with 20 bases separating them. CDR3 protein: CASSPGGGARETEAFS. CDR3 nucleotide sequence: TGTGCCAGCAGCCCCGGAGGTGGAGCGAGGGAGACTGAAGCTTTCTCT.

The rearrangement links TRBV5-1 to TRBJ1-1, with 11 positions matching TRBD1. There are 16 residues in the CDR3. Germline V CDR1 and CDR2: SGHRS, YFSETQ. Trimming took 4 bases from V and 4 from J; bases not matched to a gene: 9. DNA of the CDR3: TGCGCCAGCAGCCCTCGGACAGGGGGCGCATCCACTGAAGCTTTCTTT. Amino acids: CASSPRTGGASTEAFF.

The chain uses TRBV29-1 and TRBJ2-4; 9 positions match TRBD1. Trimming cost V 7 bases and J 4 bases; bases outside gene matches: 5. This CDR3 is 13 amino acids long. Germline loops: CDR1 SQVTM, CDR2 ANQGSEA. The CDR3 region has the DNA TGCAGCGCACGGGACAGGGCAAAAAACATTCAGTACTTC. It translates to CSARDRAKNIQYF.

This clone was seen only a few times. V and J are TRBV5-6 and TRBJ1-1; 8 bases match TRBD1. V shed 4 bases, J shed 4 bases, and the junction held 9 bases outside the gene matches. CDR3 length: 15 amino acids. Germline values: CDR1 SGHDT, CDR2 YYEEEE. The CDR3 nucleotides read TGTGCCAGCAGCGCGACACAGGGGGTTATCACTGAAGCTTTCTTT. It yields the protein CASSATQGVITEAFF.

This clone was observed once. This chain joins TRBV5-1 and TRBJ1-2; D call uncertain. The CDR3 runs to 13 residues. The germline V and J ends were trimmed by 7 bases and 2 bases, with 12 bases remaining between them. The germline V gene has CDR1 SGHRS and CDR2 YFSETQ. This CDR3 is CASAEGSNYGYTF. CDR3 coding DNA: TGCGCCAGCGCAGAGGGATCCAACTATGGCTACACCTTC.

This chain joins TRBV27 and TRBJ1-5, with 7 nucleotides matching TRBD1. V lost 6 bases to trimming and J lost 4 bases; unmatched junction nucleotides: 12. The CDR3 loop spans 16 amino acids. From germline, CDR1 is MNHEY and CDR2 SMNVEV (reference sequence). CDR3 amino acids: CASSPPNWGQNQPQHF. The CDR3 nucleotides are TGTGCCAGCAGCCCTCCCAACTGGGGACAGAATCAGCCCCAGCATTTT.

Turning to this clone: In the same sample, other DNA sequences code for this CDR3. CDR3 region: CASSEQEGAGAPLHF. CDR3 in DNA: TGTGCCAGCAGTGAACAAGAGGGCGCGGGGGCACCCCTCCACTTT. The V call is TRBV6-1, the J call TRBJ1-6, with D possibly being TRBD1 (5 bases). Between the trimmed V and J ends, which lost 2 bases and 11 bases, there was a span of 16 bases. This CDR3 is built from 15 residues. Germline V CDR1 and CDR2: MNHNS, SASEGT.

The rearrangement joins TRBV25-1 to TRBJ2-1; no reliable D call. The V and J ends lost 2 bases and 0 bases respectively, with 8 bases between them. The CDR3 spans 15 residues. Germline lookup yields CDR1 MGHDK and CDR2 SYGVNS. CDR3 residues: CASSERFSSYNEQFF. The CDR3 coding sequence is TGTGCCAGCAGTGAACGCTTTAGCTCCTACAATGAGCAGTTCTTC.

This chain uses TRBV29-1 with TRBJ1-2; tentative D call: TRBD1 (6 bases). This CDR3 has 13 amino acids. V was pared by 3 bases and J by 8 bases, with 16 bases between. Germline CDR1 reads SQVTM; CDR2 reads ANQGSEA. The CDR3 loop is CSVEEQQGAGYTF. The CDR3 DNA reads as TGCAGCGTTGAGGAGCAACAGGGCGCGGGCTACACCTTC.

V is TRBV10-1 and J is TRBJ1-2; the D is unclear. The CDR3 consists of 14 residues. Trimming stripped 0 bases from V and 7 bases from J, with 12 bases between. The V gene's germline CDR1 is WNHNN and CDR2 SYGVQD (reference sequence). The CDR3 DNA reads as TGCGCCAGCAGTGAGTCGAATTTTGAGGTTGGCTACACCTTC. It codes for CASSESNFEVGYTF.

The rearrangement uses TRBV7-2 and TRBJ2-7; 10 bases line up with TRBD1. The germline V gene encodes CDR1 SGHTA and CDR2 FQGNSA. The trim removed 4 bases at V and 5 bases at J, leaving 11 bases unmatched. The CDR3 runs to 16 residues. For the CDR3, the DNA is TGTGCCAGCAGCTCCCAAGGGACAGGGGTTGCCCACGAGCAGTACTTC. It specifies CASSSQGTGVAHEQYF.

This chain links TRBV11-2 with TRBJ2-3; D is perhaps TRBD1 (6 bases). Germline loops: CDR1 SGHAT, CDR2 FQNNGV. Trimming removed 2 bases at V and 3 bases at J, with 15 bases between. This CDR3 is 16 amino acids long. CDR3 DNA: TGTGCCAGCAGCTTATGGTCAGGGGCTGCTACAGATACGCAGTATTTT. Its protein is CASSLWSGAATDTQYF.

V usage is TRBV9 and J usage is TRBJ1-1; 11 bases map to TRBD1. Germline V gives CDR1 SGDLS, CDR2 YYNGEE. J lost 6 bases, V lost 4 bases, and 5 bases had no gene match. CDR3 length: 14 residues. The CDR3 spells CASSIGQGAAEAFF. The CDR3 nucleotides read TGTGCCAGCAGCATCGGACAGGGGGCGGCTGAAGCTTTCTTT.

The chain carries TRBV11-2 and TRBJ2-5, with D unclear. In germline, CDR1 is SGHAT, CDR2 FQNNGV. V lost 2 bases to trimming and J lost 2 bases, with 6 bases between them. The CDR3 extends over 13 amino acids. The CDR3 nucleotides are TGTGCCAGCAGCTTACTCAGACAAGAGACCCAGTACTTC. Its translation: CASSLLRQETQYF.

The CDR3, as DNA: TGTGCCAGCAGCTTAGGGCTAGCGGGAGGGCCCTACGAGCAGTACTTC. Translating it yields CASSLGLAGGPYEQYF. The chain has TRBV7-2 and TRBJ2-7; TRBD2 matches at 12 bases. The CDR3 runs 16 residues. V was clipped by 1 base and J by 2 bases; unmatched bases: 3. Germline loops: CDR1 SGHTA, CDR2 FQGNSA.

The V and J genes are TRBV19 and TRBJ1-6; the D gene is possibly TRBD1 (6 bases). V lost 6 bases and J lost 6, with 12 bases in between. Germline V gene sequence: CDR1 LNHDA, CDR2 SQIVND (reference sequence). The CDR3 has 14 residues. The CDR3 is CASSPGQSNSPLHF. Here the CDR3 DNA reads TGTGCCAGTAGCCCGGGACAAAGTAATTCACCCCTCCACTTT.

J is TRBJ1-6 and V is TRBV18; 10 nucleotides agree with TRBD1. Germline V gene sequence: CDR1 KGHSH, CDR2 LQKENI. This CDR3 has 15 residues. Trimming took 3 bases from V and 6 from J; bases not matched to a gene: 2. The CDR3 here is CASSPGQGINSPLHF. CDR3 sequence (DNA): TGTGCCAGCTCACCGGGACAGGGGATTAATTCACCCCTCCACTTT.

The J gene is TRBJ1-5, the V gene TRBV4-3; D is undetermined. CDR3 length equals 17 residues. Trimming pared 0 bases from V and 0 bases from J, leaving 12 bases between. The germline gives CDR1 LGHNA, CDR2 YSLEER. The CDR3 spells CASSQDWRGNSNQPQHF. The CDR3 DNA reads TGCGCCAGCAGCCAAGATTGGCGCGGGAATAGCAATCAGCCCCAGCATTTT.